This T cell receptor beta chain was sequenced for a study of shared clonotypes between healthy human individuals. Study summary: CD4 naive and memory got three plates each, CD8 naive two, CD8 memory one.

The CDR3 consists of 13 residues. Germline values: CDR1 GTSNPN, CDR2 SVGIG (reference sequence). An assay was performed, and its level was deep. Clones were read by immunoSEQ multiplex PCR, and TCRdb kept only the in-frame ones, dropping some. The table shows some 1.1 million clones, with around 77% occurring only once. This sequence originates from a young man in good health. Some clones in this sample may be carry-over from other donors' samples. Specimen: memory CD4+ T cells from PBMCs. Noted subset: CD45RA-negative fraction. This chain uses TRBV30 with TRBJ1-4; 7 positions agree with TRBD1. In DNA form, the CDR3 reads TGTGCACTGACGGGACAGATCGAAGAAAAACTGTTTTTT. It encodes CALTGQIEEKLFF.